Included here is one T cell receptor (beta chain) sequence, with context. This CDR3 spans 15 amino acids. The germline gives CDR1 SGHTA, CDR2 FQGNSA. With 5 bases clipped from V and 10 bases from J, the junction kept 10 bases outside the gene matches. This sample is part of a study of blood T cell repertoires in COVID-19. In the original processing: Scientists estimated how many nucleated cells there were by amplifying reference gene primers. The table came from immunoSEQ multiplex PCR; TCRdb's copy has only in-frame clones and leaves some out. V and J calls and clone size are given by that table; D and trimming were obtained from the DNA. The sample has about 380,000 clones, about 89% seen once. This study enrolled people aged about 18 to 90 from about two dozen US geographic areas. In assigning cohorts, the study relied on participant-reported clinical history. Two negative PCRs, clearance, or symptom resolution had been documented for recovered Cohort 3 donors.

The chain employs TRBV7-2 and TRBJ2-1; 11 positions match TRBD1. The sequence was obtained from a man aged 25 to 45 who had recovered from COVID-19. Sequencing was done on a sample of PBMCs or T cells enriched from blood (not recorded which). This CDR3 reads CASSAQDRGPIEQFF. DNA for the CDR3: TGTGCCAGCAGCGCCCAGGACAGGGGGCCAATCGAGCAGTTCTTC. Based on the CDR3 plus reference TRBV7-2 and TRBJ2-1, the full variable domain is GAGVSQSPSNKVTEKGKDVELRCDPISGHTALYWYRQSLGQGLEFLIYFQGNSAPDKSGLPSDRFSAERTGGSVSTLTIQRTQQEDSAVYLCASSAQDRGPIEQFFGPGTRLTVL.